These 13 T cell receptor beta chains share one sample of origin, sequenced in a study of T cell responses to AZD1222 COVID-19 vaccine (dated by TCRdb to 2020 to 2023). The library was generated by the immunoSEQ multiplex PCR assay. The table comes from immuneACCESS by way of TCRdb, which keeps in-frame sequences with V and J called. Part of the clones is missing from these tables; in studies checked, under half for an unresolved V gene and the rest for unknown reasons. Across this sample there are around 140,000 clones, with 75% to 90% seen only once. Under 2% of the sample rests with the top ten. In light of the paper, this sample's time point label describes: baseline before first vaccination. The sample consisted of peripheral blood, taken on day 0 of AZD1222 vaccination. Receptors originate from an adult in good health.

This clone was picked up one time. The rearrangement uses TRBV6-6 and TRBJ1-4; a weak D match, TRBD1 (5 bases). V gave up 5 bases and J gave up 0 bases, with 28 bases separating them. Germline assignment: CDR1 MNHNY and CDR2 SVGAGI (reference sequence). There are 21 residues in the CDR3. DNA for the CDR3: TGTGCCAGCAGTCCGTCTCGACAAGGAAGAAATAGAGGGGCAACTAATGAAAAACTGTTTTTT. This sequence encodes CASSPSRQGRNRGATNEKLFF.

As regards this clone: Other nucleotide sequences in the sample specify the same CDR3. This rearrangement joins TRBV30 to TRBJ2-5, with D perhaps matching TRBD1 (5 bases). Deletions cut 3 bases from V and 2 bases from J, with 13 bases between. The CDR3 has 14 residues. The germline V gene has CDR1 GTSNPN and CDR2 SVGIG (reference sequence). The CDR3 here is CAWSLWGQQETQYF. As DNA, the CDR3 is TGTGCCTGGAGCCTCTGGGGCCAGCAAGAGACCCAGTACTTC.

The J gene is TRBJ1-4, the V gene TRBV5-1, with D tentatively TRBD1 (6 bases). Germline-derived CDR1 and CDR2 are SGHRS and YFSETQ. V lost 0 bases and J 4 bases, leaving 10 bases between the germline ends. This CDR3 has 15 residues. The CDR3: CASSLVGGLNEKLFF. The CDR3, as DNA: TGCGCCAGCAGCTTGGTCGGGGGCCTTAATGAAAAACTGTTTTTT.

There are a few counts of this clone. Other nucleotide sequences in the sample specify the same CDR3. The CDR3 DNA reads TGTGCCAGCAGTTTAGTGGGGGGAAATGAGCAGTTCTTC. Protein: CASSLVGGNEQFF. The chain carries TRBV12-3 or TRBV12-4 and TRBJ2-1, with D tentatively TRBD2 (6 bases). CDR3 length: 13 amino acids. V was shortened by 1 base and J by 7 bases, with 8 bases between the two germline ends.

The V call is TRBV7-6, the J call TRBJ1-6; 7 positions agree with TRBD1. Per germline, CDR1 SGHVS and CDR2 FNYEAQ. The CDR3 covers 16 residues. Germline trimming cut 1 base from V and 7 bases from J; bases unmatched to any gene: 7. This CDR3 reads CASSLEAGGGNSPLHF. CDR3 nucleotides: TGTGCCAGCAGCTTAGAGGCAGGGGGAGGAAATTCACCCCTCCACTTT.

The chain is built from TRBV5-4 and TRBJ1-6; no firm D call. V shed 4 bases and J shed 6 bases, with 26 bases lying between them. The CDR3 loop spans 19 amino acids. The V gene's germline CDR1 is SGHNT and CDR2 YYREEE (reference sequence). CDR3 nucleotide sequence: TGTGCCAGCAGCACAGCCCCCCCCGGGAATTTCGGGAGTAATTCACCCCTCCACTTT. This encodes CASSTAPPGNFGSNSPLHF.

The V call is TRBV7-6, the J call TRBJ2-3; 11 bases match TRBD2. J was trimmed by 0 bases and V by 5 bases; bases with no gene match: 10. Germline loops: CDR1 SGHVS, CDR2 FNYEAQ. The CDR3 has 18 residues. CDR3 coding DNA: TGTGCCAGCAGCCCCCGACTAGCGGGAATGCTCAGCACAGATACGCAGTATTTT. Amino acids: CASSPRLAGMLSTDTQYF. The full variable domain, its missing parts supplied by reference TRBV7-6 and TRBJ2-3, is GAGVSQSPRYKVTKRGQDVALRCDPISGHVSLYWYRQALGQGPEFLTYFNYEAQQDKSGLPNDRFSAERPEGSISTLTIQRTEQRDSAMYRCASSPRLAGMLSTDTQYFGPGTRLTVL.

The V call is TRBV24-1, the J call TRBJ1-1; D might be TRBD1 (6 bases). The length of the CDR3 is 16 residues. CDR1 is KGHDR and CDR2 is SFDVKD in the germline V gene. Trimming took off 10 bases at V and 0 bases at J, with 20 bases between the two ends. The CDR3 DNA follows: TGTGCCACTCGATCAGGGACGAGGGGGATGAACACTGAAGCTTTCTTT. Residues: CATRSGTRGMNTEAFF.

The chain links TRBV28 to TRBJ1-1, with D tentatively TRBD1 (6 bases). V was trimmed by 7 bases and J by 5 bases, leaving 20 bases between them. Germline V gene data show CDR1 as MDHEN and CDR2 as SYDVKM. This CDR3 is 15 amino acids long. DNA for the CDR3: TGTGCCAGCACCGTACGAAACAGGGTAGGGACTGAAGCTTTCTTT. Translation gives CASTVRNRVGTEAFF.

The rearrangement links TRBV6-5 to TRBJ2-2; no clear D gene. The V and J ends lost 0 bases and 1 base respectively, with 0 bases between them. The CDR3 spans 13 residues. Germline V lookup: CDR1 MNHEY, CDR2 SVGAGI. This CDR3 reads CASSYSNTGELFF. CDR3 nucleotide sequence: TGTGCCAGCAGTTACTCGAACACCGGGGAGCTGTTTTTT.

V and J are TRBV9 and TRBJ2-5; D call uncertain. This CDR3 spans 16 amino acids. Germline CDR1 SGDLS, CDR2 YYNGEE. The V end lost 1 base, the J end lost 1 base, and 14 bases lay between the germline ends. CDR3 sequence (DNA): TGTGCCAGCAGCGTATACCCGGACGCCGGCCAAGAGACCCAGTACTTC. This gives the protein CASSVYPDAGQETQYF. Supplemented by reference TRBV9 and TRBJ2-5, the full variable domain reads DSGVTQTPKHLITATGQRVTLRCSPRSGDLSVYWYQQSLDQGLQFLIQYYNGEERAKGNILERFSAQQFPDLHSELNLSSLELGDSALYFCASSVYPDAGQETQYFGPGTRLLVL.

The chain recombines TRBV15 with TRBJ1-4; 11 bases map to TRBD1. Germline CDR1 and CDR2: LNHNV and YYDKDF (reference sequence). V lost 3 bases and J lost 14; bases outside the gene matches: 8. The length of the CDR3 is 14 residues. CDR3 nucleotides: TGTGCCACCAGCAGCTTACGGACAGGGGGCAATCTGTTTTTT. This codes for CATSSLRTGGNLFF. Full variable domain (outside the CDR3, taken from reference TRBV15 and TRBJ1-4): DAMVIQNPRYQVTQFGKPVTLSCSQTLNHNVMYWYQQKSSQAPKLLFHYYDKDFNNEADTPDNFQSRRPNTSFCFLDIRSPGLGDTAMYLCATSSLRTGGNLFFGSGTQLSVL.

The chain combines TRBV3-1 (or the pseudogene TRBV3-2) with TRBJ2-7, with TRBD1 identical over 11 bases. This CDR3 contains 15 residues. Looked up from germline, CDR1 is LGHDT and CDR2 is YNNKEL (reference sequence). After removal of 4 bases from V and 4 bases from J, the junction contained 6 bases not matched to a gene. CDR3 residues: CASSRKGQGAYEQYF. The CDR3 DNA reads TGTGCCAGCAGCCGCAAAGGACAGGGGGCTTACGAGCAGTACTTC.